Listed below are T cell receptor beta chains from one sample, sequenced in a study of blood T cells in healthy people across ages. From the 5' RACE reads, TCRdb called clonotypes with MiXCR, one entry per CDR3 protein. The table records some 320,000 distinct CDR3 sequences, around 29% of them present only once. The sample consisted of blood. These receptors were taken from an older woman in good health. CDR3s include the opening cysteine and the closing phenylalanine or tryptophan. D genes are given only for firm matches. Expanded clones get a size class; other rows say once, few or many, or leave the size out.

size,V,length,D,J,CDR3,DNA
few,TRBV6-5,17,TRBD2,TRBJ2-1,CASSRTSGTTRYNEQFF,TGTGCCAGCAGTAGAACTAGCGGGACCACTCGTTACAATGAGCAGTTCTTC
-,TRBV7-2,15,TRBD2,TRBJ2-5,CASSRSGLAGETQYF,TGTGCCAGCAGCAGGTCCGGACTAGCGGGAGAGACCCAGTACTTC
-,TRBV5-1,16,TRBD2,TRBJ2-3,CASSGLAGPFTDTQYF,TGCGCCAGCAGCGGATTAGCGGGGCCCTTCACAGATACGCAGTATTTT
once,TRBV11-2,15,TRBD2,TRBJ2-1,CASSLESGRAYEQFF,TGTGCCAGCAGCTTGGAGAGCGGGAGGGCCTATGAGCAGTTCTTC
-,TRBV5-1,14,-,TRBJ1-3,CASSLDVAGNTIYF,TGCGCCAGCAGCTTGGACGTCGCTGGAAACACCATATATTTT
-,TRBV12-3/TRBV12-4,16,-,TRBJ2-5,CASSPLAGTGPLGQYF,TGTGCCAGCAGTCCGTTGGCCGGGACCGGACCCCTCGGGCAGTACTTC
-,TRBV19,15,TRBD1,TRBJ1-6,CASTVSQGANSPLHF,TGTGCCAGTACCGTCTCTCAGGGGGCGAATTCACCCCTCCACTTT
-,TRBV5-6,14,-,TRBJ2-5,CASSSGESGETQYF,TGTGCCAGCAGCTCGGGGGAGTCGGGGGAGACCCAGTACTTC
-,TRBV24-1,13,-,TRBJ1-1,CATSDWSFGEAFF,TGTGCCACCAGTGATTGGTCCTTCGGGGAAGCTTTCTTT
few,TRBV7-9,15,TRBD2,TRBJ2-7,CASSLRGGRSNEQYF,TGTGCCAGCAGCTTACGCGGCGGGAGGTCGAACGAGCAGTACTTC
-,TRBV21-1,16,-,TRBJ2-3,CASSKGFTNLEDTQYF,TGTGCCAGCAGCAAAGGTTTTACGAACCTGGAGGATACGCAGTATTTT
-,TRBV28,14,-,TRBJ2-5,CASSRPSGKETQYF,TGTGCCAGCAGTAGGCCGTCTGGTAAAGAGACCCAGTACTTC
-,TRBV3-1,14,-,TRBJ1-2,CASSQEAGNYGYTF,TGTGCCAGCAGCCAAGAGGCAGGGAACTATGGCTACACCTTC
few,TRBV28,14,TRBD1,TRBJ2-7,CASSRGQGRGEQYF,TGTGCCAGCAGCCGCGGACAGGGGAGAGGCGAGCAGTACTTC
-,TRBV7-3,13,-,TRBJ2-3,CASSPSPTDTQYF,TGTGCCAGCAGCCCCTCCCCGACAGATACGCAGTATTTT
few,TRBV18,14,-,TRBJ1-6,CASSPREANSPLHF,TGTGCCAGCTCACCACGGGAGGCTAATTCACCCCTCCACTTT
-,TRBV5-1,15,TRBD2,TRBJ2-7,CASSFGTSGSLEQYF,TGCGCCAGCAGCTTCGGGACTAGCGGGAGTCTCGAGCAGTACTTC
few,TRBV5-5,13,-,TRBJ2-1,CASSFLGLDEQFF,TGTGCCAGCAGCTTTCTGGGCCTGGATGAGCAGTTCTTC
few,TRBV11-2,16,TRBD1,TRBJ1-5,CASSPGTGKGNQPQHF,TGTGCCAGCAGCCCAGGGACAGGGAAGGGAAATCAGCCCCAGCATTTT
many,TRBV7-9,14,TRBD1,TRBJ1-1,CASSLALTGLEAFF,TGTGCCAGCAGCTTAGCCTTGACAGGGCTGGAAGCTTTCTTT
once,TRBV20-1,15,-,TRBJ2-5,CSAPDPAPGGEAQYF,TGCAGTGCCCCTGACCCGGCTCCCGGTGGAGAGGCCCAGTACTTC
few,TRBV4-1,14,-,TRBJ1-5,CASSQVGGGQPQHF,TGCGCCAGCAGCCAAGTTGGGGGTGGTCAGCCCCAGCATTTT
few,TRBV20-1,13,-,TRBJ1-1,CSASLRAGTEAFF,TGCAGTGCATCCCTCAGGGCGGGAACTGAAGCTTTCTTT
few,TRBV20-1,14,-,TRBJ2-5,CSGVVGGYQETQYF,TGCAGTGGGGTGGTGGGTGGTTACCAAGAGACCCAGTACTTC
few,TRBV12-3/TRBV12-4,15,-,TRBJ2-6,CASSLTSSGANVLTF,TGTGCCAGCAGTTTGACCAGCTCTGGGGCCAACGTCCTGACTTTC
-,TRBV9,17,-,TRBJ2-3,CASSVDGTATPEDTQYF,TGTGCCAGCAGCGTAGATGGGACGGCAACCCCTGAGGATACGCAGTATTTT
-,TRBV5-1,13,-,TRBJ2-5,CAGSFSDGAAEYF,TGCGCCGGCAGCTTTTCGGACGGGGCGGCGGAGTACTTC
-,TRBV6-1,16,-,TRBJ2-6,CASSLLLSSGANVLTF,TGTGCCAGCAGCCTACTTCTTAGCTCTGGGGCCAACGTCCTGACTTTC
-,TRBV9,16,-,TRBJ2-4,CASSSGGRLAKNIQYF,TGTGCCAGCAGCTCAGGGGGGCGTCTAGCCAAAAACATTCAGTACTTC
many,TRBV12-3/TRBV12-4,15,-,TRBJ1-4,CASRKEDGRNEKLFF,TGTGCCAGCAGGAAGGAAGACGGTCGTAATGAAAAACTGTTTTTT
-,TRBV20-1,16,TRBD2,TRBJ2-1,CSLSSPMGGSYNEQFF,TGCAGTCTTAGCTCACCCATGGGCGGGAGCTACAATGAGCAGTTCTTC
few,TRBV20-1,13,-,TRBJ1-1,CSARDPMVHGAFF,TGCAGTGCTAGAGATCCCATGGTCCATGGAGCTTTCTTT
-,TRBV5-6,14,-,TRBJ2-7,CASSLSASTYEQYF,TGTGCCAGCAGCTTATCAGCATCCACCTACGAGCAGTACTTC
-,TRBV12-3/TRBV12-4,15,TRBD2,TRBJ2-3,CASSIDLAGGYTQYF,TGTGCCAGCAGTATTGATCTAGCGGGGGGATATACGCAGTATTTT
few,TRBV20-1,12,-,TRBJ1-2,CSARDQRVGNTF,TGCAGTGCTAGAGATCAACGGGTGGGAAACACCTTC
few,TRBV9,17,TRBD1,TRBJ2-1,CASSVGATGDPVNEQFF,TGTGCCAGCAGCGTAGGGGCGACAGGGGACCCTGTGAATGAGCAGTTCTTC
few,TRBV5-1,14,TRBD1,TRBJ1-2,CASSLDRGRNGYTF,TGCGCCAGCAGCTTGGACAGGGGGCGAAATGGCTACACCTTC
-,TRBV14,16,TRBD2,TRBJ2-3,CASSPGTSGKTDTQYF,TGTGCCAGCAGCCCCGGGACTAGCGGGAAGACAGATACGCAGTATTTT
-,TRBV5-1,16,-,TRBJ2-1,CASSLTGTDFWDEQFF,TGCGCCAGCAGCCTGACCGGGACGGACTTTTGGGATGAGCAGTTCTTC
-,TRBV7-2,15,TRBD2,TRBJ2-7,CASSTSGPGSYEQYF,TGTGCCAGCAGCACTAGCGGGCCAGGCTCCTACGAGCAGTACTTC
few,TRBV20-1,15,TRBD2,TRBJ2-5,CSALKMYGGKETQYF,TGCAGTGCCCTCAAAATGTACGGGGGGAAAGAGACCCAGTACTTC